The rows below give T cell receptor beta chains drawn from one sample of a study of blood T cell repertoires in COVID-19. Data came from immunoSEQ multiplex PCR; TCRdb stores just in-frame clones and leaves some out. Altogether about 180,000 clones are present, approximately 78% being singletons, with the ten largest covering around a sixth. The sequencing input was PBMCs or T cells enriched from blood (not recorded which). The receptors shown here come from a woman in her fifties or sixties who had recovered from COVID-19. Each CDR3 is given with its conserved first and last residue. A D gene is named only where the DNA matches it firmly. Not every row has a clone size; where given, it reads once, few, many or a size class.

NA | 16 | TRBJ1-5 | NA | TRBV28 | CASSLALLTGGQPQHF | TGTGCCAGCAGTTTAGCCCTCTTAACGGGGGGTCAGCCCCAGCATTTT
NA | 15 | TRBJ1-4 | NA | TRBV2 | CASSGKVNRDEKLFF | TGTGCCAGCAGTGGGAAGGTGAACCGGGATGAAAAACTGTTTTTT
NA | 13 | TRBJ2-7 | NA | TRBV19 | CASSIDGERKQYF | TGTGCCAGTAGTATAGATGGGGAGCGAAAGCAGTACTTC
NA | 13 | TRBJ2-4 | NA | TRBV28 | CASRPRVRGIQYF | TGTGCCAGCAGACCCAGGGTTCGTGGCATTCAGTACTTC
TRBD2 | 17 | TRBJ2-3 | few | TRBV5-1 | CASSLAGTSGGTDTQYF | TGCGCCAGCAGCTTGGCCGGGACTAGCGGAGGCACAGATACGCAGTATTTT
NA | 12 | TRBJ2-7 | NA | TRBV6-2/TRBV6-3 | CASSYYSYEQYF | TGTGCCAGCAGTTACTACAGCTACGAGCAGTACTTC
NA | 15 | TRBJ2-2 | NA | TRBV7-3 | CASSSQFGESGELFF | TGTGCCAGCAGCTCCCAGTTCGGGGAGAGCGGGGAGCTGTTTTTT
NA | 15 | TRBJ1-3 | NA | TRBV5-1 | CASSLAGTGGNTIYF | TGCGCCAGCAGCTTGGCAGGGACTGGTGGAAACACCATATATTTT
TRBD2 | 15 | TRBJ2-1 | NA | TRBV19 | CASSIESGGYNEQFF | TGTGCCAGTAGTATTGAAAGCGGGGGCTACAATGAGCAGTTCTTC
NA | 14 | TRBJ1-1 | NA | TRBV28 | CASGTGSENTEAFF | TGTGCCAGCGGCACAGGCTCCGAGAACACTGAAGCTTTCTTT
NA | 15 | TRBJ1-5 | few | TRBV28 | CASNRRGSGNQPQHF | TGTGCCAGCAACCGTCGGGGGTCCGGCAATCAGCCCCAGCATTTT
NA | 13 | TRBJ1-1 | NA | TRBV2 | CATAQGGNTEAFF | TGTGCCACCGCCCAAGGGGGGAACACTGAAGCTTTCTTT
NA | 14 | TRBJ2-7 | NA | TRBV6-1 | CASSEGHGPYEQYF | TGTGCCAGCAGTGAGGGACACGGACCCTACGAGCAGTACTTC
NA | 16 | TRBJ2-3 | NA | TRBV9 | CASSVVGVRAGDTQYF | TGTGCCAGCAGCGTAGTTGGGGTCAGGGCGGGGGATACGCAGTATTTT
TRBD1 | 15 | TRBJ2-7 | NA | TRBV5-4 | CASSLTERQGREQYF | TGTGCCAGCAGCTTGACTGAGAGACAGGGTCGCGAGCAGTACTTC
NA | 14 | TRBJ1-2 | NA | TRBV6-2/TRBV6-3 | CASSSPRENYGYTF | TGTGCCAGCAGCAGCCCCAGGGAAAACTATGGCTACACCTTC
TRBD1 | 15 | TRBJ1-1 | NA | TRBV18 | CASSPTGGMNTEAFF | TGTGCCAGCTCGCCGACAGGGGGAATGAACACTGAAGCTTTCTTT
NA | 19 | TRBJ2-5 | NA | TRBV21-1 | CASTPNMGGLAGGSETQYF | TGTGCCAGCACTCCAAACATGGGGGGACTAGCGGGAGGGTCGGAGACCCAGTACTTC
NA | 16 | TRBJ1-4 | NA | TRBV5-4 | CASKPITGPTNEKLFF | TGTGCCAGCAAACCTATCACAGGCCCAACTAATGAAAAACTGTTTTTT
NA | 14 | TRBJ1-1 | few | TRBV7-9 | CASSLSGVNTEAFF | TGTGCCAGCAGCTTGTCAGGGGTGAACACTGAAGCTTTCTTT
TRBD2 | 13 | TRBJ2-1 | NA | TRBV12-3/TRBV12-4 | CASSMSSGRVPIF | TGTGCCAGCAGTATGAGTAGCGGGAGGGTCCCGATCTTC
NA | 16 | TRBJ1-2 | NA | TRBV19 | CASSQTGTPLGYGYTF | TGTGCCAGTAGTCAAACCGGGACACCTCTCGGGTATGGCTACACCTTC
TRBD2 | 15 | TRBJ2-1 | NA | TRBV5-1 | CASSLGLAGGNEQFF | TGCGCCAGCAGCTTGGGGCTAGCGGGAGGGAATGAGCAGTTCTTC
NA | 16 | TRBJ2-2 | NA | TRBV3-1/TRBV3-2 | CASSQVLSRGTGELFF | TGTGCCAGCAGCCAAGTCCTATCAAGAGGGACCGGGGAGCTGTTTTTT
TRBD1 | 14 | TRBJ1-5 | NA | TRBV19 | CASRGTGANQPQHF | TGTGCCAGTAGAGGGACAGGGGCCAATCAGCCCCAGCATTTT
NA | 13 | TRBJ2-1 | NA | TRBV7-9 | CASSLSAYNEQFF | TGTGCCAGCAGCTTAAGCGCCTACAATGAGCAGTTCTTC
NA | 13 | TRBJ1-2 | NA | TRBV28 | CASRQGGGYGYTF | TGTGCCAGCAGGCAGGGAGGAGGCTATGGCTACACCTTC
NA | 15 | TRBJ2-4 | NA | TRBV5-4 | CASSLRASDKNIQYF | TGTGCCAGCAGCTTGAGGGCTAGCGACAAAAACATTCAGTACTTC
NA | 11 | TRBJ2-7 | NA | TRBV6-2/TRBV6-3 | CASSQSYEQYF | TGTGCCAGCAGTCAATCCTACGAGCAGTACTTC
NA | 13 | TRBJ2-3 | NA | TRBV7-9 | CASSLVETDTQYF | TGTGCCAGCAGCTTGGTAGAGACAGATACGCAGTATTTT
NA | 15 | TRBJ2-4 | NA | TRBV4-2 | CASSQDPSRRDEKYF | TGTGCCAGCAGCCAAGATCCGAGTAGGAGGGATGAGAAATACTTC
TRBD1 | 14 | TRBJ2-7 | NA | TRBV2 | CASRKGDRTGEQYF | TGTGCCAGCAGGAAAGGGGACAGGACAGGAGAGCAGTACTTC
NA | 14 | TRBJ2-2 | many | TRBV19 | CASSTQTNTGELFF | TGTGCCAGTAGTACCCAGACGAACACCGGGGAGCTGTTTTTT
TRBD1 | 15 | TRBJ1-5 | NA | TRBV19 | CASSMQTGVNQPQHF | TGTGCCAGTAGTATGCAAACAGGGGTCAATCAGCCCCAGCATTTT
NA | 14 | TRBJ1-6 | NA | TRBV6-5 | CASSRQAQNSPLHF | TGTGCCAGCAGTCGGCAGGCACAGAATTCACCCCTCCACTTT
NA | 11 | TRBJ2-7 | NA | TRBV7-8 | CASSQYYEQYF | TGTGCCAGCAGCCAATACTACGAGCAGTACTTC
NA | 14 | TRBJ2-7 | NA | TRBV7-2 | CASRVGGALDEQYF | TGTGCCAGCAGGGTAGGGGGGGCTTTGGACGAGCAGTACTTC
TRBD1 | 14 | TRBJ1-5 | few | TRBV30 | CAWSGGQGAQPQHF | TGTGCCTGGAGTGGGGGACAGGGTGCTCAGCCCCAGCATTTT
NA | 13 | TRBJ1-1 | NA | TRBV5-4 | CASSPTANTEAFF | TGTGCCAGCAGCCCCACAGCGAACACTGAAGCTTTCTTT
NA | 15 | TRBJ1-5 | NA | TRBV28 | CASRPLGLTNQPQHF | TGTGCCAGCAGGCCCCTGGGACTTACTAATCAGCCCCAGCATTTT